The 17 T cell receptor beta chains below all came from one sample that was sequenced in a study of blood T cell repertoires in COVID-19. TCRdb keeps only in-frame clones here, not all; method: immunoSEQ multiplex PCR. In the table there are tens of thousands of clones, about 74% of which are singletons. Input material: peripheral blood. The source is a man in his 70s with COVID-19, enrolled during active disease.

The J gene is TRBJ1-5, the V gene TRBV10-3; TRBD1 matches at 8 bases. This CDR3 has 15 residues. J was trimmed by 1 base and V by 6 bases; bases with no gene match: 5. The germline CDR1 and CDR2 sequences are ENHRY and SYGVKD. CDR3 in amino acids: CAISSGQDSNQPQHF. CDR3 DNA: TGTGCCATCAGCTCGGGACAGGACAGCAATCAGCCCCAGCATTTT.

CDR3 sequence (DNA): TGTGCCAGCAGCCCAGGGGACTACCCAAGGGAGACCCAGTACTTC. Translating gives CASSPGDYPRETQYF. V and J are TRBV11-2 and TRBJ2-5; D might be TRBD2 (7 bases). This CDR3 is built from 15 residues. CDR1 and CDR2 from the germline V gene are SGHAT and FQNNGV. The V gene lost 5 bases and the J gene lost 5 bases, with 18 bases spanning the gap.

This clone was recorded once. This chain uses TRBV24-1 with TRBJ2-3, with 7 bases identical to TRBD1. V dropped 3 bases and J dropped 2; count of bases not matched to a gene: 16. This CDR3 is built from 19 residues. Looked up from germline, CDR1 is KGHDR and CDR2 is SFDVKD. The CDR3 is CATSDTTGISRVNTDTQYF. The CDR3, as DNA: TGTGCCACCAGTGATACGACAGGGATTAGTAGAGTTAACACAGATACGCAGTATTTT.

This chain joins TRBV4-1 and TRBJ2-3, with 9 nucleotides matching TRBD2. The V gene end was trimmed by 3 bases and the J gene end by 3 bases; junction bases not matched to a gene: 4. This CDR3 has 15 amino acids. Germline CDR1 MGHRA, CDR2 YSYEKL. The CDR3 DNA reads TGCGCCAGCAGCCAGCCAGCGGGAGGTACAGATACGCAGTATTTT. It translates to CASSQPAGGTDTQYF.

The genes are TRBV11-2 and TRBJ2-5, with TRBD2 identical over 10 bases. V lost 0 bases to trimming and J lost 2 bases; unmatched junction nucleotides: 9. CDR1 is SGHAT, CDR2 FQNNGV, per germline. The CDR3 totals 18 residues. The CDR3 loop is CASSLEGLAGVMQETQYF. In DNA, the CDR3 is TGTGCCAGCAGCTTAGAGGGCCTAGCGGGGGTAATGCAAGAGACCCAGTACTTC.

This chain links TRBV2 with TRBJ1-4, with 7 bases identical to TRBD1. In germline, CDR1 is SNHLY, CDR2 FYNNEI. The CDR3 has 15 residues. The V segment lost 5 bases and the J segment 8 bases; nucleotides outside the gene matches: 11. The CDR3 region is CASSLDRAMGEKLFF. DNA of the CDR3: TGTGCCAGCAGTCTTGACAGGGCGATGGGAGAAAAACTGTTTTTT.

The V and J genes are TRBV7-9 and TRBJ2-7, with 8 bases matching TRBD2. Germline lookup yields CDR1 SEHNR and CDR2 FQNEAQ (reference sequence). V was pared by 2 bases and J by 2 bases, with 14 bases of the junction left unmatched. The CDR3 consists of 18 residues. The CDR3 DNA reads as TGTGCCAGCAGCTTATCAAGTACCGGGGGTAGCGGGACCTACGAGCAGTACTTC. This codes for CASSLSSTGGSGTYEQYF.

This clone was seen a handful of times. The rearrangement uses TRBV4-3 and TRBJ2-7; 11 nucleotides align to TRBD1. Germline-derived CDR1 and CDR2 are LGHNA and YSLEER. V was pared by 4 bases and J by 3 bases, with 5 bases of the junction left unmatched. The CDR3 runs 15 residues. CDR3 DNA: TGCGCCAGCAGCCGGGACAGGGGGGTCGGCTACGAGCAGTACTTC. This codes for CASSRDRGVGYEQYF.

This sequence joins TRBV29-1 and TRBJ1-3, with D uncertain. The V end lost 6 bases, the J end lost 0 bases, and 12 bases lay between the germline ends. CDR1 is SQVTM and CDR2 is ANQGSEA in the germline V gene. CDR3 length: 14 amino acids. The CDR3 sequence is CSVLGLYSGNTIYF. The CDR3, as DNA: TGCAGCGTCTTAGGACTGTACTCTGGAAACACCATATATTTT.

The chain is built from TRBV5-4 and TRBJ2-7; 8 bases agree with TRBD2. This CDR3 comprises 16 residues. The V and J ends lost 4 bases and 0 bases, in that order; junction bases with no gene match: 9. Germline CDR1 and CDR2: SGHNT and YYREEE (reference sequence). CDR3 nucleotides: TGTGCCAGCAGCCCCCGGGGGGGGGCGAGCTCCTACGAGCAGTACTTC. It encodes CASSPRGGASSYEQYF.

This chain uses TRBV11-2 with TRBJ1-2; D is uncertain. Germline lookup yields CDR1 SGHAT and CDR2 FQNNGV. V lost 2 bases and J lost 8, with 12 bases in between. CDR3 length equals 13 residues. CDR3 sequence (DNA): TGTGCCAGCAGCTTACCCTATGGAGGCGGCTACACCTTC. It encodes CASSLPYGGGYTF. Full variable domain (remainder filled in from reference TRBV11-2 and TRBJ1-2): EAGVAQSPRYKIIEKRQSVAFWCNPISGHATLYWYQQILGQGPKLLIQFQNNGVVDDSQLPKDRFSAERLKGVDSTLKIQPAKLEDSAVYLCASSLPYGGGYTFGSGTRLTVV.

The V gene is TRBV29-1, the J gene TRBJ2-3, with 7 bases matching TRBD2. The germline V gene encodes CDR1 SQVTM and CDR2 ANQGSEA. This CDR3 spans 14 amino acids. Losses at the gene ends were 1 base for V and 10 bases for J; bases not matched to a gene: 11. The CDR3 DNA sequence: TGCAGCGTTGAAGCTGGGGGGGAAATAGGCCCGCAGTATTTT. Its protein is CSVEAGGEIGPQYF.

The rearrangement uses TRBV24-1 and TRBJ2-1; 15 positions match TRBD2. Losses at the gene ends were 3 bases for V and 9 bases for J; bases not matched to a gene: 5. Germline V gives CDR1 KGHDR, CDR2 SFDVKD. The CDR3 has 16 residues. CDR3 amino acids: CATSDAGLAGGLEQFF. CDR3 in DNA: TGTGCCACCAGTGATGCGGGACTAGCGGGAGGTCTTGAGCAGTTCTTC.

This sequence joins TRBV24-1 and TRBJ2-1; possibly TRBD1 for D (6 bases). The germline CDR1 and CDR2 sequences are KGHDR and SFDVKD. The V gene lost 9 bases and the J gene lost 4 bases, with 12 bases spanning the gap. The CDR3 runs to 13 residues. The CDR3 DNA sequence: TGTGCCACCTTCGGGACACCATACAATGAGCAGTTCTTC. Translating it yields CATFGTPYNEQFF.

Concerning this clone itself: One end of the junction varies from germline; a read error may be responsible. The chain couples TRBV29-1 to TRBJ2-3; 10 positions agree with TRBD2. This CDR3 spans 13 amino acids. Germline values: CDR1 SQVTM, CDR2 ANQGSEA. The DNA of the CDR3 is TGCAGCGCTGAACTAGCGGGAATCGGTACGCAGTATTTT. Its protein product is CSAELAGIGTQYF.

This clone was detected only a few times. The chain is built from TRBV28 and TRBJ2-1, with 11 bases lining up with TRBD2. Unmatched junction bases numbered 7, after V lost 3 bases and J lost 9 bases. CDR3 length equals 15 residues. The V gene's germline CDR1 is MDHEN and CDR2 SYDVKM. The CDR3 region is CASSLPLAGVVEQFF. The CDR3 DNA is TGTGCCAGCAGTTTGCCACTAGCGGGAGTTGTTGAGCAGTTCTTC.

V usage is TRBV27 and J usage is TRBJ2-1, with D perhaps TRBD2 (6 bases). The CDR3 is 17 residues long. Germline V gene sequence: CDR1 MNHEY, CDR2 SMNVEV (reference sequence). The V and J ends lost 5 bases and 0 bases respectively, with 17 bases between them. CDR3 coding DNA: TGTGCCAGCAGTCCCGACGTTAGCGGAACCTCCTACAATGAGCAGTTCTTC. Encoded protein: CASSPDVSGTSYNEQFF.